Reported below is one T cell receptor beta chain. The antigen remains undetermined. This specimen comes from a study of T cell repertoires in cytomegalovirus infection. TCRdb reanalysed the reads using MiXCR and keeps one entry per CDR3 protein. This sample has about 740,000 distinct CDR3 sequences; roughly 36% occur once, and the top ten carry roughly 2.8%. In germline, CDR1 is DFQATT, CDR2 SNEGSKA (reference sequence). CDR3 length: 14 residues. Between the trimmed V and J ends, which lost 0 bases and 6 bases, there was a span of 14 bases. Study results and limitations: CMV carriers having the relevant HLA were flagged by cumulative public TCR beta family frequency.

This clonotype originated in a human donor in good health (CMV status not recorded). Some clones in this sample may be carry-over from other donors' samples. Material for sequencing was PBMCs. This rearrangement joins TRBV20-1 to TRBJ1-1; D is possibly TRBD1 (5 bases). Here the CDR3 reads CSAREGEIGAEAFF. CDR3 DNA sequence: TGCAGTGCTAGAGAAGGGGAGATCGGAGCTGAAGCTTTCTTT.